What follows is one T cell receptor beta chain and its context. Its antigen is unknown. This record belongs to a study of cytomegalovirus exposure and HLA in healthy donors (dated by TCRdb to about 2017). General notes on the study: An earlier analysis of approximately 640 of the donors reported more than 250 Gb of sequence data and about 100 million unique TCR beta sequences from around 200 million T cells. Roughly 300 gigabases of sequencing data and tens of millions of unique TCR sequences made up an early release that covered fewer than 650 HLA-typed donors. To decide whether each TCR beta V gene segment behaved as functional or pseudogenic, an earlier analysis of some 600 of the donors relied on high-throughput TCR beta sequencing. Typing coverage varied by locus: roughly 629-640 donors for A, B, C, DRB1 and DQB1; roughly 560 for DQA1; approximately 610 for DPA1; more than 450 for DPB1. The study aimed to test whether signatures of past pathogen exposure could be identified by cataloging public T cell receptors. Class I and class II HLA loci were covered by the typing at four-digit resolution. Every repertoire in the discovery cohort had been generated on one and the same sequencing platform. Of the 300 to 500 genotyped donors, less than 90% were placed in the genetic ancestry cluster associated with self-reported Caucasian donors. A later genetic analysis used genome-wide SNP genotypes for about 60% of the roughly 700 donors, treating that subset as a discovery cohort. The study profiled the T cell repertoires of some 610 subjects by immunosequencing and related them to cytomegalovirus serostatus. The study combined high-throughput TCR immunosequencing, statistical association of individual TCRs with disease status, and machine learning to predict cytomegalovirus infection status. Besides the first cohort of hundreds of subjects, a separate validation cohort made up of over 100 different subjects was used. Roughly five DR-DQ haplotypes were handled as single units for association and clustering because linkage in the cohort was strong. To study patterns of TCR occurrence, a later analysis re-analyzed previously published TCR beta repertoires from around 670 donors and added high-resolution HLA genotyping. On average, roughly 240,000 unique TCR beta nucleotide sequences were sequenced per donor among a few hundred genotyped donors of the cohort, with about 17% of those sequences being non-productive. Alongside the repertoire data, information on donor age, sex, ethnicity and CMV serostatus was compiled. Rather than drawing on any new phenotypic data, the later analysis identified candidate immune exposures from TCR beta sequences and the way those sequences occurred across donors.

The cohort consisted of 600 to 750 healthy bone marrow donors. Cohort members were all nominally healthy when sampled, although unrecorded immune exposures were likely present. The donor tested CMV seronegative, placing the donor among the 350 or so seronegative members of the cohort. Each donor provided a peripheral blood sample, and peripheral blood mononuclear cells were used for TCR beta sequencing. Genomic DNA was extracted from the blood cell samples with the Qiagen DNeasy Blood Extraction Kit. Library preparation was by the immunoSEQ multiplex PCR assay. For the multiplex PCR, a mixture combining 60 forward primers for TCR Vbeta segments and 13 reverse primers for TCR Jbeta segments was used. Amplification of the CDR3 region of rearranged TCR beta genes was performed with a multiplex PCR assay on genomic DNA. The amplified TCR beta libraries were sequenced on the Illumina HiSeq System as 87-base-pair reads. As for how the authors treated the data: A later analysis tallied 75 million to 95 million unique TCR beta chains across the 610 or so repertoires, and about 10 million of those chains were shared by two or more donors. A nearest-neighbor algorithm error-corrected the raw reads and collapsed the reads into unique sequences, merging closely related sequences to remove PCR and sequencing errors. To assign V, D and J gene segments, CDR3 sequences were aligned to IMGT reference sequences. For a sequence to be retained, at least a six-nucleotide match to both a V gene segment and a J gene segment was required. Rearrangements were classified as productive when the CDR3 lacked stop codons and remained in frame with V and J, and all other rearrangements were classified as non-productive. CDR3 was defined by IMGT convention, running from the second conserved V-encoded cysteine to the conserved J-encoded phenylalanine. In an earlier analysis of around 640 of the donors, sequences lacking an unambiguous match to a single V gene segment were excluded. An earlier analysis of approximately 590 of the donors called V segments functional above 56.7% productive rearrangements and segregating when the between-donor standard deviation exceeded 5%. A statistical classification framework was built to diagnose cytomegalovirus status from the catalog of TCR beta chain sequences. In a later analysis, TCR nucleotide sequences were compared against IMGT/GENE-DB human TR gene sequences so that V and J genes could be assigned. A later analysis assigned CDR3 sequences and most-parsimonious VDJ recombination scenarios with the TCRdist pipeline. In a later analysis, each TCR beta chain was defined by its CDR3 amino acid sequence together with its V-gene family, and reads without a unique V-gene family were excluded. A later analysis removed several hundred highly shared, low-generation-probability nucleotide sequences to deal with suspected cross-contamination and a sequencing artifact. A later analysis calculated a clonal expansion index for each public chain from normalized within-repertoire ranks of inferred template counts. Generation probabilities in a later analysis came from a VDJ recombination model fitted to out-of-frame rearrangements, and those results were checked against IGoR. Hypergeometric tests were used in a later analysis to score TCR-TCR, TCR-HLA and TCR-CMV co-occurrence, with a repertoire-size bias correction applied to the TCR pairs. In a later analysis, false discovery rates were estimated by permuting HLA or CMV assignments 20 times. In a later analysis, co-occurring TCRs were grouped using DBSCAN, with TCRdist sequence similarity added in when clustering inside HLA-allele-positive subsets. Repertoires with fewer than 30,000 or more than 120,000 public chains, plus five repertoires with anomalous nucleotide sharing, were excluded from co-occurrence clustering. Drawn from immuneACCESS, this table holds only the in-frame rearrangements with V and J called that TCRdb kept. Clones are partly lost; checked studies trace under half to an unresolved V gene and leave the rest unexplained. V and J calls and clone size are given by that table; D and trimming were obtained from the DNA. The sample table on file contains approximately 180,000 clones. The ten largest clones take up 6.5% of the sample.

Unmatched junction bases come to 2, with V trimmed by 1 base and J by 2 bases. The CDR3 starts with the cysteine, ends with the phenylalanine, and has 14 residues. Kept here is only the CDR3 DNA, which spans 42 bases and is read in frame from base 1. For CDR1 and CDR2, the germline V gene lists SGHRS and YFSETQ. What the authors observed across the whole study: According to a later analysis, most CMV-associated TCR beta chains appeared to be HLA-restricted, and the HLA associations seemed to be driven largely by CMV exposure. Cytomegalovirus status was reported to be diagnosed by the classifier with high specificity and sensitivity in both the original and validation cohorts. Assigning TCR associations to individual alleles was difficult when HLA alleles, especially DR and DQ, strongly co-occurred. In a later analysis, more than 15,000 TCR beta sequences were associated with specific HLA alleles at a false discovery rate of 0.05. The authors suggested that the approach could potentially be generalized to other disease states and immunological phenotypes. In a later genetic analysis, fewer N-insertions in productive TCRs were reported among donors in an Asian-associated ancestry cluster than the roughly 640-donor mean. In vitro tests confirmed that a few of the cytomegalovirus-associated TCR beta chains recognize cytomegalovirus antigens. An earlier analysis of 587 of the donors showed that most TCR beta V segments appeared in productive rearrangements either about 87% or about 30% of the time, which broadly matched IMGT annotations. In this cohort, only TCR beta chains were sequenced, and detectable features were limited by the absence of alpha or paired-chain data. In a later analysis, HLA-associated TCR beta chains were found to be more clonally expanded and to have lower generation probabilities than equally common non-associated chains. A total of about 180 TCR beta chains were listed by the study as associated with cytomegalovirus. Correlated functional status among segregating V segments might be attributable to linkage disequilibrium, but an unknown experimental factor could not be ruled out. The only immune exposure information available for the cohort was CMV serostatus. The earlier analysis of 587 of the donors excluded around 17 rarely observed V segments, including chromosome 9 orphons, because counts were too low. Because some donors lacked HLA typing at each locus, the association tests relied only on the typed subset. Because the 87-base-pair reads could not distinguish some IMGT-functional V segments, including TRBV6-2 and TRBV6-3, those segments were excluded. Presence/absence analyses assumed roughly uniform sequencing depth across donors, an assumption that may not hold. In a later genetic analysis, a missense DCLRE1C variant was associated with V-gene and J-gene trimming of TCR beta chains, and the association was replicated in an independent cohort. Most TCR sequences were observed very rarely across donors, whereas some public TCRs were present in many individuals. In a later analysis, the rate of TCR association differed among HLA loci, with DRB1 alleles having the most associated TCRs and HLA-C alleles having the fewest. A cluster of highly shared sequence variants was judged likely to represent a technical artifact of the sequencing pipeline. In a later analysis, several top co-occurrence clusters were reported to appear linked to parvovirus B19, influenza, CMV and Epstein-Barr virus. A further reported finding was that TCR beta sequences accurately predicted the HLA-A and HLA-B alleles for most subjects in the first cohort.

Sequenced: PBMCs. The chain is encoded by TRBV5-1 joined to TRBJ2-5; 7 bases in between match TRBD1. The TCR originated in a man aged 30 to 39 in good health and CMV-seronegative. The DNA reads TGCGCCAGCAGCTTGCCGGGACAGCAAGAGACCCAGTACTTC. This yields the protein CASSLPGQQETQYF.